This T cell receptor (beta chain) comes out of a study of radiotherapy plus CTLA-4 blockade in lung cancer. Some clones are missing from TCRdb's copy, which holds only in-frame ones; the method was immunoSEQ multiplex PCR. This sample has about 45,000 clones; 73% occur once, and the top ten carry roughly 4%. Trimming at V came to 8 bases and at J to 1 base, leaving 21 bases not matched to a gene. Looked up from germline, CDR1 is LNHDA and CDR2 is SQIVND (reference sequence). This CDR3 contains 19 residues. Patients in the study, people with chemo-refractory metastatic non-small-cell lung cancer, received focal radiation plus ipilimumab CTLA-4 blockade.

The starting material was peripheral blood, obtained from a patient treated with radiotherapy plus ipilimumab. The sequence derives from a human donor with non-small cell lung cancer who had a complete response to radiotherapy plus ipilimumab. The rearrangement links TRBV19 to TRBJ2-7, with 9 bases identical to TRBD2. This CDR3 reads CASPFWWGLAGTSSYEQYF. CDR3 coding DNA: TGTGCCAGTCCTTTCTGGTGGGGGCTAGCGGGAACGTCTTCCTACGAGCAGTACTTC.